One sample yielded the 21 T cell receptor delta chains listed below, sequenced in a study of Vδ1+ human thymocytes. The template was reverse-transcribed extracted RNA. CDR3 amplicons came from multiplex PCR with pooled V-gene forward and constant-region reverse primers. TCRdb used CATT to re-call clones from the multiplex PCR reads. The data hold tens of thousands of delta-chain clones, with approximately 30% observed a single time. Whole-study findings and limits: Highly polyclonal TRG and TRD repertoires with Gaussian CDR3 length distributions appeared in thymus.

For these receptors, no antigen is known. The sample taken for sequencing was Vdelta1+ gamma-delta thymocytes from the thymus. Subset denoted: FACS-sorted CD3+ TCRalphabeta- TCRVdelta1+ TCRVdelta2- thymocytes. All receptors come from a boy in the first two years of life who had congenital heart surgery.

This clone has a count of ten or more. V usage is TRDV1 and J usage is TRDJ1, with D perhaps matching TRDD3 (6 bases). The CDR3 spans 14 residues. CDR1 and CDR2 (germline): TSWWSYY, QGS. The ends were cut back, 1 base at V and 4 bases at J, with 10 bases in the middle. The CDR3 sequence: CALGERKGYDKLIF. The CDR3 nucleotides are TGTGCTCTTGGGGAACGGAAGGGATACGATAAACTCATCTTT.

For this clone: The same CDR3 arises from other DNA sequences in this sample as well. This chain connects TRDV1 to TRDJ2, with TRDD3 matching 8 bases. J was trimmed by 0 bases and V by 4 bases; bases with no gene match: 16. Germline CDR1 is TSWWSYY and CDR2 is QGS. The length of the CDR3 is 20 residues. In DNA, the CDR3 is TGTGCTCTTGGGGGATCCGGCCTTCCGGGGGATAAGGCTTTGACAGCACAACTCTTCTTT. This translates into CALGGSGLPGDKALTAQLFF.

A remark on this clone: A read error is the likely source, as a far larger clone sits one nucleotide away. The sample has other DNA sequences that encode this CDR3 too. The rearrangement joins TRDV2 to TRDJ1; TRDD3 matches 9 bases. The germline V gene has CDR1 GEAIGNYY and CDR2 EKD. CDR3 length equals 19 residues. DNA of the CDR3: TGCGCCTGTGACTTTTCCTCCTGGGGGATCCCCGTCGGCACCGATAAACTCATCTTT. It encodes CACDFSSWGIPVGTDKLIF.

Details on this clone: This may arise from a read error, as a much more abundant clone is one base away. The chain uses TRDV2 and TRDJ1; D remains unclear. Per germline, CDR1 GEAIGNYY and CDR2 EKD. The CDR3 loop spans 12 amino acids. The CDR3 loop reads CARVTEADKLIF. Written as DNA, the CDR3 is TGTGCAAGGGTGACTGAGGCTGATAAACTCATCTTT.

This chain links TRDV1 with TRDJ1, with 10 nucleotides matching TRDD3. The germline V gene has CDR1 TSWWSYY and CDR2 QGS. This CDR3 comprises 22 residues. V was clipped by 3 bases and J by 2 bases; unmatched bases: 24. The CDR3: CALGDPLPHPGGVLGDTDKLIF. CDR3 in DNA: TGTGCTCTTGGGGACCCCCTGCCCCACCCGGGGGGAGTACTGGGGGATACCGATAAACTCATCTTT.

This clone is termed medium-sized. This rearrangement joins TRDV1 to TRDJ1; 10 bases line up with TRDD3. The CDR3 has 18 amino acids. Trimming took 3 bases from V and 0 from J; bases not matched to a gene: 10. Looked up from germline, CDR1 is TSWWSYY and CDR2 is QGS. Here the CDR3 reads CALGDFRGIRGYTDKLIF. Written as DNA, the CDR3 is TGTGCTCTTGGGGACTTCCGGGGGATACGGGGGTACACCGATAAACTCATCTTT.

For this clone: This may be a read error: a much more frequent sequence differs by one nucleotide. The rearrangement links TRDV1 to TRDJ1, with D unresolved. Germline V gene data show CDR1 as TSWWSYY and CDR2 as QGS. Trimming took off 5 bases at V and 5 bases at J, with 6 bases between the two ends. The CDR3 loop spans 11 amino acids. CDR3 bases: TGTGCTCTTGGGTTCGGGGATAAACTCATCTTT. Its protein is CALGFGDKLIF.

This clone counts as medium-sized (0.01 to 0.1%). Other nucleotide sequences from this sample produce the same CDR3. V is TRDV2 and J is TRDJ1; TRDD3 aligns across 11 bases. The CDR3 contains 20 residues. The V and J ends lost 5 bases and 0 bases, in that order; junction bases with no gene match: 19. Germline values: CDR1 GEAIGNYY, CDR2 EKD. The CDR3 region is CACALHTPHWGIKYTDKLIF. DNA for the CDR3: TGTGCCTGTGCTTTACATACACCGCACTGGGGGATAAAGTACACCGATAAACTCATCTTT.

This clone turned up a few times. The V and J genes are TRDV1 and TRDJ1, with 13 nucleotides matching TRDD3. V lost 2 bases and J lost 3; bases outside the gene matches: 21. This CDR3 is 22 amino acids long. In germline, CDR1 is TSWWSYY, CDR2 QGS. The CDR3 spells CALGEEGLPYWGIRKIADKLIF. In nucleotides, the CDR3 is TGTGCTCTTGGGGAAGAGGGGCTTCCGTACTGGGGGATACGCAAGATCGCCGATAAACTCATCTTT.

On this clone: A much larger clone lies a single base off, so this may be a read error. The sample has other DNA sequences that encode this CDR3 too. The chain links TRDV1 to TRDJ1; a possible D gene is TRDD3 (5 bases). Trimming cost V 3 bases and J 1 base, with 18 bases left between them. The CDR3 extends over 17 amino acids. Germline values: CDR1 TSWWSYY, CDR2 QGS. CDR3 sequence: CALGDVRRGLSTDKLIF. The CDR3 region has the DNA TGTGCTCTTGGGGATGTCCGACGGGGACTCTCCACCGATAAACTCATCTTT.

This clone was observed a single time. Since a much larger clone is just one base distant, this may be a read error. This chain links TRDV1 with TRDJ1; TRDD3 is a possible D gene (6 bases). The CDR3 loop spans 18 amino acids. CDR1 TSWWSYY and CDR2 QGS come from the germline V gene. The CDR3 region is CATSTRGGQGPYTDKPIF. The CDR3 nucleotides are TGTGCTACCTCTACGAGGGGGGGACAAGGACCTTACACCGATAAACCCATCTTT.

The genes are TRDV1 and TRDJ1; D is unresolved. Germline assignment: CDR1 TSWWSYY and CDR2 QGS. The CDR3 has 14 residues. With 2 bases removed from V and 4 bases from J, the gap between germline ends came to 11 bases. The CDR3 here is CALGETTGNDKLIF. For the CDR3, the DNA is TGTGCTCTTGGGGAAACAACGGGAAACGATAAACTCATCTTT.

This clone has only a few counts. The chain recombines TRDV1 with TRDJ1; unclear D gene. V was trimmed by 9 bases and J by 3 bases, leaving 23 bases between them. Per germline, CDR1 TSWWSYY and CDR2 QGS. The CDR3 extends over 16 amino acids. The CDR3: CALWLISQDDSDKLIF. In nucleotides, the CDR3 is TGTGCTCTGTGGCTAATTTCCCAGGATGATTCCGATAAACTCATCTTT.

Of note for this clone: The sample carries other DNA sequences with the same CDR3. This chain joins TRDV1 and TRDJ1, with a weak D call TRDD3 (6 bases). CDR3 length equals 19 residues. The ends were cut back, 1 base at V and 3 bases at J, with 24 bases in the middle. CDR1 and CDR2 from the germline V gene are TSWWSYY and QGS. The CDR3, as DNA: TGTGCTCTTGGGGAACGGCACTTTAGTACTGGGAGGGAACCCGATAAACTCATCTTT. It yields the protein CALGERHFSTGREPDKLIF.

This chain joins TRDV1 and TRDJ1; D unclear. Germline assignment: CDR1 TSWWSYY and CDR2 QGS. The CDR3 spans 15 residues. Trimming left V 5 bases short and J 6 bases short, with 19 bases between. CDR3 nucleotide sequence: TGTGCTCTTGGGAAACGGTCCCAACTGCCATATAAACTCATCTTT. Translated: CALGKRSQLPYKLIF.

A few counts support this clone. The gene calls are TRDV1 and TRDJ1; 13 positions agree with TRDD3. There are 20 residues in the CDR3. Germline-derived CDR1 and CDR2 are TSWWSYY and QGS. CDR3 in amino acids: CALASLGTGGYGRYTDKLIF. CDR3 nucleotides: TGTGCCCTGGCCTCCTTGGGTACTGGGGGATACGGGAGGTACACCGATAAACTCATCTTT.

The V gene is TRDV1, the J gene TRDJ1; no reliable D call. The germline gives CDR1 TSWWSYY, CDR2 QGS. The ends were cut back, 2 bases at V and 2 bases at J, with 15 bases in the middle. The CDR3 is 16 amino acids. CDR3 bases: TGTGCTCTTGGGGAAGCCTCTCCGTCTAATACCGATAAACTCATCTTT. Amino acid sequence: CALGEASPSNTDKLIF.

By proportion, this clone is medium-sized. V usage is TRDV1 and J usage is TRDJ1, with TRDD3 identical over 9 bases. CDR3 length: 17 amino acids. V lost 3 bases to trimming and J lost 1 base; unmatched junction nucleotides: 9. Germline CDR1 reads TSWWSYY; CDR2 reads QGS. As DNA, the CDR3 is TGTGCTCTTGGGGACCGTGCTACTGGGGGAATCACCGATAAACTCATCTTT. As protein: CALGDRATGGITDKLIF.

This clone has just a few counts. The chain recombines TRDV1 with TRDJ1; 7 positions match TRDD3. With 2 bases clipped from V and 0 bases from J, the junction kept 33 bases outside the gene matches. CDR1 and CDR2 from the germline V gene are TSWWSYY and QGS. This CDR3 has 25 amino acids. The CDR3 region has the DNA TGTGCTCTTGGGGAATTCTGTCCGGTGGGGGAACTCACGAGGCCCCAGACCCCCGACACCGATAAACTCATCTTT. Translating it yields CALGEFCPVGELTRPQTPDTDKLIF.

The chain has TRDV1 and TRDJ1, with 8 bases that match TRDD3. Germline V gene sequence: CDR1 TSWWSYY, CDR2 QGS. Trimming removed 4 bases from V and 2 bases from J; junction bases left unmatched: 18. The CDR3 runs to 19 residues. The CDR3, as DNA: TGTGCTCTTGGGGCTCCCCTTCCGCCCGTACTGGGGGCTACCGATAAACTCATCTTT. This codes for CALGAPLPPVLGATDKLIF.

Concerning this clone: At one end the junction does not follow the germline gene, possibly because of a read error. The rearrangement joins TRDV1 to TRDJ1; 10 bases map to TRDD3. Germline V CDR1 and CDR2: TSWWSYY, QGS. There are 22 residues in the CDR3. The CDR3 region is CALEEGIELRVLGDWDTDKLIF. CDR3 coding DNA: TGTGCTCTTGAGGAAGGAATTGAACTAAGGGTACTGGGGGATTGGGACACCGATAAACTCATCTTT.